This TCR beta chain emerged from a study of T cell responses to AZD1222 COVID-19 vaccine. Study findings and constraints: Seropositive status at baseline applied to only 6 or 7 AZD1222 recipients. The peak T cell response came first, and repertoires were sampled only after it. Females made up more of the donors, who were largely white British, and clonal diversity may have come out too low. Spike-specific TCR breadth and depth were elevated following two AZD1222 doses.

For this clone: Its antigen is not identified.

The length of the CDR3 is 14 residues. V shed 0 bases and J shed 3 bases, with 8 bases lying between them. Germline loops: CDR1 SGHAT, CDR2 FQNNGV. Sequencing used immunoSEQ multiplex PCR; TCRdb keeps in-frame clones, though not all of them. The table shows about 160,000 clones, with around 87% occurring only once. The sample consisted of peripheral blood, taken 28 days after the second AZD1222 dose. V is TRBV11-2 and J is TRBJ2-5; D gene unclear. This clonotype originated in an adult who received the AZD1222 COVID-19 vaccine. CDR3 DNA sequence: TGTGCCAGCAGCTTAGATTCACGTGAAGAGACCCAGTACTTC. The encoded protein is CASSLDSREETQYF.